Listed here are 19 T cell receptor beta chains from one sample, sequenced in a study of T cells in localized non-small cell lung cancer. The repertoire was sequenced with immunoSEQ multiplex PCR; TCRdb's copy has only in-frame clones and lacks some. Among about 40,000 clones listed, approximately 86% were seen once. Sample: peripheral blood, taken before any cancer treatment. The receptor set was obtained from a man between 40 and 70 years old with stage I lung adenocarcinoma.

This clone was counted between two and nine times. The rearrangement uses TRBV5-6 and TRBJ1-2; D unresolved. CDR1 and CDR2 (germline): SGHDT, YYEEEE. This CDR3 is built from 16 residues. The V end was cut by 0 bases, the J end by 6 bases, with 18 bases between. This CDR3 is CASSLGFGFRQNGYTF. CDR3 DNA sequence: TGTGCCAGCAGCTTGGGCTTCGGATTTCGTCAAAATGGCTACACCTTC.

V usage is TRBV5-1 and J usage is TRBJ2-3; possibly TRBD1 for D (5 bases). The CDR3 extends over 14 amino acids. Germline V gene data show CDR1 as SGHRS and CDR2 as YFSETQ. V lost 0 bases and J 3 bases, leaving 8 bases between the germline ends. The CDR3 region has the DNA TGCGCCAGCAGCTTGGGATCAGGGACAGATACGCAGTATTTT. Translated, it gives CASSLGSGTDTQYF.

The chain uses TRBV2 and TRBJ2-2, with D perhaps TRBD1 or TRBD2 (6 bases each). CDR1 and CDR2 from the germline V gene are SNHLY and FYNNEI. There are 15 residues in the CDR3. The V and J ends lost 8 bases and 5 bases respectively, with 18 bases between them. CDR3: CASVLGGPVTGELFF. The CDR3 DNA reads TGTGCCAGCGTCCTAGGGGGGCCGGTAACCGGGGAGCTGTTTTTT.

The chain links TRBV4-1 to TRBJ1-3; no firm D call. This CDR3 has 13 amino acids. Per the germline V gene, CDR1 is MGHRA and CDR2 is YSYEKL. V was pared by 1 base and J by 1 base, with 2 bases between. CDR3 nucleotide sequence: TGCGCCAGCAGCCAAGTGTCTGGAAACACCATATATTTT. It translates to CASSQVSGNTIYF.

This chain uses TRBV5-5 with TRBJ2-1, with 7 bases aligning to TRBD2. The junction had 5 bases not matched to a gene; V was cut back by 4 bases and J by 10 bases. The germline V gene has CDR1 SGHKS and CDR2 YYEKEE (reference sequence). The CDR3 is 12 residues long. CDR3 sequence: CASSLGGFEQFF. The CDR3 DNA follows: TGTGCCAGCAGCCTCGGGGGGTTCGAGCAGTTCTTC. The full variable domain, rest sourced from reference TRBV5-5 and TRBJ2-1, is DAGVTQSPTHLIKTRGQQVTLRCSPISGHKSVSWYQQVLGQGPQFIFQYYEKEERGRGNFPDRFSARQFPNYSSELNVNALLLGDSALYLCASSLGGFEQFFGPGTRLTVL.

The V and J genes are TRBV2 and TRBJ2-7, with D perhaps matching TRBD2 (5 bases). CDR3 size: 13 residues. Germline CDR1 and CDR2: SNHLY and FYNNEI. V was pared by 7 bases and J by 0 bases, with 10 bases between. The CDR3 coding sequence is TGTGCCAGCACGAGGGCCGTCTCCTACGAGCAGTACTTC. Protein sequence: CASTRAVSYEQYF.

V is TRBV2 and J is TRBJ1-2; 8 positions agree with TRBD1. The CDR3 covers 12 residues. The trim removed 5 bases at V and 7 bases at J, leaving 3 bases unmatched. Germline V gives CDR1 SNHLY, CDR2 FYNNEI. The CDR3 DNA reads as TGTGCCAGCAGTCCGGACAGGGCTGGCTACACCTTC. Encoded protein: CASSPDRAGYTF.

The rearrangement links TRBV4-2 to TRBJ1-4; D might be TRBD1 (5 bases). Germline loops: CDR1 LGHNA, CDR2 YNFKEQ. V was trimmed by 4 bases and J by 8 bases, leaving 14 bases between them. This CDR3 is 14 amino acids long. In DNA, the CDR3 is TGTGCCAGCAGCCGGGGGGAGGTCGACGAAAAACTGTTTTTT. It encodes CASSRGEVDEKLFF.

The chain has TRBV13 and TRBJ2-5; TRBD2 matches 8 bases. The CDR3 runs 17 residues. V shed 4 bases and J 4 bases; nucleotides not matched to a gene: 14. Germline CDR1 and CDR2: PRHDT and FYEKMQ (reference sequence). CDR3 loop: CASSCPEKTSGGETQYF. CDR3 nucleotide sequence: TGTGCCAGCAGCTGCCCCGAGAAAACTAGCGGTGGAGAGACCCAGTACTTC.

Here the CDR3 reads CASRTGDVRTDTQYF. Here the CDR3 DNA reads TGTGCCAGCCGGACAGGGGATGTTCGGACAGATACGCAGTATTTT. This rearrangement joins TRBV27 to TRBJ2-3; 9 bases fit TRBD1. V lost 8 bases and J lost 3; bases outside the gene matches: 9. Germline-derived CDR1 and CDR2 are MNHEY and SMNVEV (reference sequence). There are 15 residues in the CDR3.

The genes are TRBV29-1 and TRBJ2-5; D is undetermined. Trimming shortened V by 6 bases and J by 4 bases, and 3 bases separated the two germline ends. Germline CDR1 SQVTM, CDR2 ANQGSEA. The CDR3 runs to 9 residues. CDR3 nucleotides: TGCAGCGTCGGAGAGACCCAGTACTTC. Translation: CSVGETQYF.

V gene TRBV5-1 combines with J gene TRBJ2-5; maybe TRBD2 (6 bases). V was cut by 3 bases and J by 1 base, with 19 bases left in between. CDR1 SGHRS and CDR2 YFSETQ come from the germline V gene. The CDR3 contains 17 residues. CDR3 coding DNA: TGCGCCAGCAGCTCTGGCAGGGTCGGGAGTGGCCAAGAGACCCAGTACTTC. Translation: CASSSGRVGSGQETQYF.

V gene TRBV28 combines with J gene TRBJ2-7, with D unresolved. Per the germline V gene, CDR1 is MDHEN and CDR2 is SYDVKM. The germline V and J ends were trimmed by 6 bases and 1 base, with 16 bases remaining between them. The CDR3 totals 15 residues. The CDR3 bases are TGTGCCAGCAGATCCTTATATAGTATTTCCTACGAGCAGTACTTC. Translated, it gives CASRSLYSISYEQYF.

The chain uses TRBV5-1 and TRBJ2-5; a weak D match, TRBD1 (6 bases). Germline V gene sequence: CDR1 SGHRS, CDR2 YFSETQ. The CDR3 extends over 16 amino acids. Trimming pared 3 bases from V and 5 bases from J, leaving 20 bases between. CDR3 nucleotides: TGCGCCAGCAGCTCCGGGACAACCCCCGGCGGGGAGACCCAGTACTTC. Amino acid sequence: CASSSGTTPGGETQYF.

The V call is TRBV6-4, the J call TRBJ2-3; 10 bases are a match to TRBD1. This CDR3 has 15 amino acids. V was clipped by 2 bases and J by 4 bases; unmatched bases: 3. Germline V gives CDR1 MRHNA, CDR2 SNTAGT. CDR3 bases: TGTGCCAGCAGTGACACCGGACAGGGGGCAGATACGCAGTATTTT. It is translated as CASSDTGQGADTQYF.

The chain carries TRBV4-2 and TRBJ2-1, with 10 positions matching TRBD2. The CDR3 is made up of 16 amino acids. Unmatched junction bases numbered 4, after V lost 2 bases and J lost 3 bases. The V gene's germline CDR1 is LGHNA and CDR2 YNFKEQ. CDR3 nucleotides: TGTGCCAGCAGCCAAAATCTAGCGGGAGTCTACAATGAGCAGTTCTTC. Its translation: CASSQNLAGVYNEQFF.

The V call is TRBV7-9, the J call TRBJ2-2, with D hard to call. The CDR3 contains 14 residues. Germline assignment: CDR1 SEHNR and CDR2 FQNEAQ (reference sequence). Trimming pared 4 bases from V and 1 base from J, leaving 7 bases between. The CDR3 DNA reads TGTGCCAGCAGCTCCAGCAGGAACACCGGGGAGCTGTTTTTT. This codes for CASSSSRNTGELFF.

The genes are TRBV7-2 and TRBJ2-1; D is perhaps TRBD1 (6 bases). CDR1 and CDR2 (germline): SGHTA, FQGNSA. The CDR3 loop spans 14 amino acids. Trimming removed 5 bases from V and 5 bases from J, with 13 bases in between. The CDR3 region is CASSATGTNNEQFF. The CDR3 bases are TGTGCCAGCAGCGCAACCGGGACAAACAATGAGCAGTTCTTC.

In its sample, this clone was seen a few times. The chain employs TRBV7-8 and TRBJ2-2, with D hard to call. Trimming removed 8 bases at V and 1 base at J, with 5 bases between. In germline, CDR1 is SGHVS, CDR2 FQNEAQ. The length of the CDR3 is 12 residues. The CDR3: CASSENTGELFF. The CDR3 DNA follows: TGTGCCAGCTCGGAGAACACCGGGGAGCTGTTTTTT.